Here is one T cell receptor beta chain with its context. The sample belongs to a study of blood T cell repertoires in COVID-19. Study-wide context: There were acute and convalescent COVID-19 samples, and they came from the United States, Italy and Spain. Sample material is recorded as cDNA or gDNA derived from T cells, B-cell-depleted T cells, or PBMCs.

Study processing details: Estimated nucleated cell counts came from reference gene primer amplification. Some clones are missing from TCRdb's copy, which holds only in-frame ones; the method was immunoSEQ multiplex PCR. V and J calls and clone size are as listed in that table; D and trimming were resolved from the DNA. The sample lists about 81,000 clones, 91% occurring once. Trimming pared 4 bases from V and 8 bases from J, leaving 17 bases between. The CDR3 is made up of 14 amino acids. Germline values: CDR1 SGHVS, CDR2 FQNEAQ. The source material was peripheral blood. The rearrangement uses TRBV7-8 and TRBJ1-2; tentatively, D is TRBD1 (6 bases). The TCR was taken from a woman between 45 and 65 years old in a cohort sampled during active COVID-19. The CDR3 here is CASSSRDTLLGYTF. The DNA of the CDR3 is TGTGCCAGCAGCTCCAGGGACACTCTCCTGGGCTACACCTTC. The complete variable domain, with remaining parts taken from reference TRBV7-8 and TRBJ1-2, reads GAGVSQSPRYKVAKRGQDVALRCDPISGHVSLFWYQQALGQGPEFLTYFQNEAQLDKSGLPSDRFFAERPEGSVSTLKIQRTQQEDSAVYLCASSSRDTLLGYTFGSGTRLTVV.